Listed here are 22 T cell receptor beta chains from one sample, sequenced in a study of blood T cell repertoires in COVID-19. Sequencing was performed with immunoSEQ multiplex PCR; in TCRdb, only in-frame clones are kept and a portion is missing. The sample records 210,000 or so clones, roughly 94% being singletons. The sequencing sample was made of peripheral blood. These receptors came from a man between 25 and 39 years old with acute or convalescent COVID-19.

The CDR3, as DNA: TGTGCCACCAGTGATTTGCAAAGGGGGCAGGAGACCCAGTACTTC. Its protein product is CATSDLQRGQETQYF. J is TRBJ2-5 and V is TRBV24-1, with 7 positions matching TRBD1. The CDR3 is 15 amino acids. The V segment lost 0 bases and the J segment 5 bases; nucleotides outside the gene matches: 5. Germline-derived CDR1 and CDR2 are KGHDR and SFDVKD.

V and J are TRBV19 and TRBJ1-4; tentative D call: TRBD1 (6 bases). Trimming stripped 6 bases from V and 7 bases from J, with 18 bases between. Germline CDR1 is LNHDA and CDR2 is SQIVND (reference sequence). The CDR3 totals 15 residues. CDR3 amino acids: CASSQITGQREKLFF. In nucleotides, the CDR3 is TGTGCCAGTAGCCAGATTACCGGACAGCGTGAAAAACTGTTTTTT.

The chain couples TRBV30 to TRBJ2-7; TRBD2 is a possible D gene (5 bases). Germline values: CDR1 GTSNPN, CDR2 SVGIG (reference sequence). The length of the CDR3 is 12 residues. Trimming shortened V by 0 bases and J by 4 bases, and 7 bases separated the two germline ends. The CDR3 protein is CAWSVSGYEQYF. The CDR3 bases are TGTGCCTGGAGTGTAAGCGGTTACGAGCAGTACTTC. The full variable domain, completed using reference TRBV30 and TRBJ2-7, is SQTIHQWPATLVQPVGSPLSLECTVEGTSNPNLYWYRQAAGRGLQLLFYSVGIGQISSEVPQNLSASRPQDRQFILSSKKLLLSDSGFYLCAWSVSGYEQYFGPGTRLTVT.

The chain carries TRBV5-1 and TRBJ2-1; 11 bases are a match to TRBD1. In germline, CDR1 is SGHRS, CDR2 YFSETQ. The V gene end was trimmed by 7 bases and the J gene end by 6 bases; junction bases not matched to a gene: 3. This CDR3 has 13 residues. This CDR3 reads CASAGTGGNEQFF. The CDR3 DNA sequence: TGCGCCAGCGCTGGGACAGGGGGCAATGAGCAGTTCTTC.

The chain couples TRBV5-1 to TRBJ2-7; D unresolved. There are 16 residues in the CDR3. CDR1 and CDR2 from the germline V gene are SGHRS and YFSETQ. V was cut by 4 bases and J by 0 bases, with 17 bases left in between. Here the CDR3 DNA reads TGCGCCAGCAGCCGGATCGCGGCCCTAAGCTCCTACGAGCAGTACTTC. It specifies CASSRIAALSSYEQYF.

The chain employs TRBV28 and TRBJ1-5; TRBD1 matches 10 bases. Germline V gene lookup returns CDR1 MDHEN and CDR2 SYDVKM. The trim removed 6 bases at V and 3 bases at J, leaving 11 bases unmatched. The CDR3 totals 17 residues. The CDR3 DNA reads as TGTGCCAGCAGACCCGGACAGGGGGACTCCTTCAATCAGCCCCAGCATTTT. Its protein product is CASRPGQGDSFNQPQHF.

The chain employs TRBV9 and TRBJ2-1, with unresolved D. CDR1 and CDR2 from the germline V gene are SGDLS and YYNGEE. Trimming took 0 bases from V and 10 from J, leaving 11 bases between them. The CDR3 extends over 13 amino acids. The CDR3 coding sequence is TGTGCCAGCAGCGTAGGCGTCTCATGGGAGCAGTTCTTC. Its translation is CASSVGVSWEQFF. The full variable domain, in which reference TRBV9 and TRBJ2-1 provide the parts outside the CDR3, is DSGVTQTPKHLITATGQRVTLRCSPRSGDLSVYWYQQSLDQGLQFLIQYYNGEERAKGNILERFSAQQFPDLHSELNLSSLELGDSALYFCASSVGVSWEQFFGPGTRLTVL.

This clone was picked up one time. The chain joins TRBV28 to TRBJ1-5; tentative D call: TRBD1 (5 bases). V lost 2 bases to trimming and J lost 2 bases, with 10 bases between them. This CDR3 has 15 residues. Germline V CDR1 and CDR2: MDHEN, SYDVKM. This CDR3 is CASSLGAIGNQPQHF. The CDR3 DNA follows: TGTGCCAGCAGTTTAGGGGCGATTGGCAATCAGCCCCAGCATTTT.

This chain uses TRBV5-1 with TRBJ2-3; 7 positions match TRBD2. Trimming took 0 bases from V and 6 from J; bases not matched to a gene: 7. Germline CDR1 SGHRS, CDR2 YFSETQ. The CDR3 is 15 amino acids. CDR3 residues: CASSLAKAGSDTQYF. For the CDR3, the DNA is TGCGCCAGCAGCTTGGCAAAAGCGGGGAGCGATACGCAGTATTTT.

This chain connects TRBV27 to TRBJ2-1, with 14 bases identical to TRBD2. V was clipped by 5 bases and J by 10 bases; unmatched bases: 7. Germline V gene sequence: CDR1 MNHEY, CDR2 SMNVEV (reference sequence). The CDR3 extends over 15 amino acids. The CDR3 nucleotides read TGTGCCAGCAGTCCGGGACTAGCGGGAGTTGAGGAGCAGTTCTTC. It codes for CASSPGLAGVEEQFF.

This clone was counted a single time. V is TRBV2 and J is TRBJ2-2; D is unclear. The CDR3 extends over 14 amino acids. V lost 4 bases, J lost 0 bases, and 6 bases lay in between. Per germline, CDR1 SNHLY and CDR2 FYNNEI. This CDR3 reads CASSVLTNTGELFF. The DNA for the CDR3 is TGTGCCAGCAGTGTTCTTACGAACACCGGGGAGCTGTTTTTT.

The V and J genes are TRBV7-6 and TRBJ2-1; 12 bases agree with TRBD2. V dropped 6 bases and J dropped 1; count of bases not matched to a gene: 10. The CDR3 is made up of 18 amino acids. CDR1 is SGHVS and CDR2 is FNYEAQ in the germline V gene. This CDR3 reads CASSPGLAGLVSYNEQFF. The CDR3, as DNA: TGTGCCAGCAGTCCAGGACTAGCGGGACTTGTTTCCTACAATGAGCAGTTCTTC.

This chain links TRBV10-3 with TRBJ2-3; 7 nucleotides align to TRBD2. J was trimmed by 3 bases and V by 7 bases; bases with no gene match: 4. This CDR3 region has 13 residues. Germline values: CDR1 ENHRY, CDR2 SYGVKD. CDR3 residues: CAIMSAGTDTQYF. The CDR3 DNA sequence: TGTGCCATCATGTCAGCGGGGACAGATACGCAGTATTTT.

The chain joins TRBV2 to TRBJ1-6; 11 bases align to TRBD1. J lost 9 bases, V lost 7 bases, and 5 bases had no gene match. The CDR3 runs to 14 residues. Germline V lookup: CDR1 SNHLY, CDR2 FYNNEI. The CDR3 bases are TGTGCCAGCAAAGTGGGACAGGGGGTTTCACCCCTCCACTTT. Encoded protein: CASKVGQGVSPLHF. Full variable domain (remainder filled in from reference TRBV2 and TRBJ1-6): EPEVTQTPSHQVTQMGQEVILRCVPISNHLYFYWYRQILGQKVEFLVSFYNNEISEKSEIFDDQFSVERPDGSNFTLKIRSTKLEDSAMYFCASKVGQGVSPLHFGNGTRLTVT.

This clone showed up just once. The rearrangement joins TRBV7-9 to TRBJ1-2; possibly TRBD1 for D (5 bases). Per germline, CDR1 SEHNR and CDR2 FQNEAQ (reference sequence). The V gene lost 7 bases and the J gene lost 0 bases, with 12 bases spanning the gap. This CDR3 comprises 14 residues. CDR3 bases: TGTGCCAGCATCCCCGGGGGAGCTAACTATGGCTACACCTTC. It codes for CASIPGGANYGYTF.

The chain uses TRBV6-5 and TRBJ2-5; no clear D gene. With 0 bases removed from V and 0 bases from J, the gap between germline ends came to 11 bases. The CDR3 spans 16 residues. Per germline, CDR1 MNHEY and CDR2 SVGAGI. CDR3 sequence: CASSYSSTRYQETQYF. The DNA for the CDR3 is TGTGCCAGCAGTTACTCTTCTACGAGGTACCAAGAGACCCAGTACTTC.

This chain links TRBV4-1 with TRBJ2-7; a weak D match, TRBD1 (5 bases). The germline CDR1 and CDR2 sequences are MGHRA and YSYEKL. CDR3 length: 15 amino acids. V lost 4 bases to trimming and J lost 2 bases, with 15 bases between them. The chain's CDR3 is CASSRASLGAYEQYF. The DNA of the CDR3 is TGCGCCAGCAGCCGCGCGTCCTTAGGGGCCTACGAGCAGTACTTC.

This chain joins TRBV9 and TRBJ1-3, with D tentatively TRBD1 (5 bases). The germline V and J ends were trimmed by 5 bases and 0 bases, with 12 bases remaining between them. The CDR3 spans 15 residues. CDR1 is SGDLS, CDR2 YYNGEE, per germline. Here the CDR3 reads CASSLSGSSGNTIYF. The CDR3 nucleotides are TGTGCCAGCAGTCTATCAGGGTCCTCTGGAAACACCATATATTTT.

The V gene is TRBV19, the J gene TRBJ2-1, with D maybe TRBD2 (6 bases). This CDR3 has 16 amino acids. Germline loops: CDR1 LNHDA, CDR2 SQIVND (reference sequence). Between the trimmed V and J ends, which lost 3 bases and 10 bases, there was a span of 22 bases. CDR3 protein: CASSIRGGAGANEQFF. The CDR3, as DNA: TGTGCCAGTAGTATTAGGGGAGGTGCCGGAGCGAACGAGCAGTTCTTC.

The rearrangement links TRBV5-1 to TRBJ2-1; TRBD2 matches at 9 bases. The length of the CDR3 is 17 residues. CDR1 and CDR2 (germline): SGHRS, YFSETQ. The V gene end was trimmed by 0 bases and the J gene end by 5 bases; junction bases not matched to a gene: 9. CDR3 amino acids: CASSLVPSGIPHNEQFF. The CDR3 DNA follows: TGCGCCAGCAGCTTGGTCCCTAGCGGGATCCCCCACAATGAGCAGTTCTTC.

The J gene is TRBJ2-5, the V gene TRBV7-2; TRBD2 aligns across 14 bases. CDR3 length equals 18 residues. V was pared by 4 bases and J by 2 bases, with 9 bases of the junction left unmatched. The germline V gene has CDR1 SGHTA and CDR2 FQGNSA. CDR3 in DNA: TGTGCCAGCAGCTCAAGGACTAGCGGGGGGTACCAACAAGAGACCCAGTACTTC. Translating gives CASSSRTSGGYQQETQYF. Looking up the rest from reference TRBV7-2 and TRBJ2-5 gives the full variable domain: GAGVSQSPSNKVTEKGKDVELRCDPISGHTALYWYRQSLGQGLEFLIYFQGNSAPDKSGLPSDRFSAERTGGSVSTLTIQRTQQEDSAVYLCASSSRTSGGYQQETQYFGPGTRLLVL.

The CDR3 DNA sequence: TGTGCCAGCAGCTTGACCGAGCGTGAAAAACTGTTTTTT. This gives the protein CASSLTEREKLFF. The V and J genes are TRBV7-9 and TRBJ1-4; no definite D call. The CDR3 sequence is 13 residues long. Germline V gene lookup returns CDR1 SEHNR and CDR2 FQNEAQ (reference sequence). V lost 3 bases and J 7 bases, leaving 9 bases between the germline ends.